This T cell receptor beta chain stems from a study of identical twins. Germline V gene data show CDR1 as SNHLY and CDR2 as FYNNEI. This CDR3 has 15 amino acids. Trimming left V 5 bases short and J 3 bases short, with 15 bases between. MiXCR, applied by TCRdb to the 5' RACE reads, yields one record per CDR3 protein. Seen here are about 530,000 distinct CDR3 sequences, about 16% observed once, and the top ten hold 0.44%. Another study also made use of these data, one on yellow fever vaccine responses in identical twins.

The sequenced sample was CD4+ T cells sorted from blood. J is TRBJ2-3 and V is TRBV2; the D call may be TRBD1 or TRBD2 (5 bases each). This clonotype was obtained from a young woman in good health. The CDR3 sequence is CASSLGAGNTDTQYF. CDR3 DNA sequence: TGTGCCAGCAGTTTAGGGGCCGGGAATACAGATACGCAGTATTTT.